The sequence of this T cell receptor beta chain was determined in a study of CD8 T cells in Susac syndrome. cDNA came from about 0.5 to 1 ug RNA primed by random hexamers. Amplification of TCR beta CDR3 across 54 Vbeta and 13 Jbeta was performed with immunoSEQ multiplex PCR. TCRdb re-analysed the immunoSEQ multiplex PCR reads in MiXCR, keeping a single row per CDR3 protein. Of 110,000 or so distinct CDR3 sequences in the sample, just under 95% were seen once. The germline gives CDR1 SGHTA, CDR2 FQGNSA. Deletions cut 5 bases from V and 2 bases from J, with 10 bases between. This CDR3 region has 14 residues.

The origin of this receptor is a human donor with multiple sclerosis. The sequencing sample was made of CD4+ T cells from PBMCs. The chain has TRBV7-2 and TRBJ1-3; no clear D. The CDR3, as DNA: TGTGCCAGCAGCCTCGGCGGGACTGGAAACACCATATATTTT. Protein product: CASSLGGTGNTIYF.